Below, one T cell receptor (beta chain) is given with its context. After extraction with the RNeasy kit, roughly 0.5 to 1 ug of the RNA was reverse transcribed using random hexamers. Across 54 Vbeta and 13 Jbeta, immunoSEQ multiplex PCR amplified TCR beta CDR3. TCRdb fed the immunoSEQ multiplex PCR reads into MiXCR, producing one record per CDR3 protein. The table lists approximately 220,000 distinct CDR3 sequences, 80% to 95% of them singletons. This sample stems from a study of CD8 T cells in Susac syndrome. V dropped 2 bases and J dropped 4 bases, with 12 bases sitting between them. CDR1 and CDR2 from the germline V gene are DFQATT and SNEGSKA (reference sequence). The CDR3 covers 13 residues. The study sequenced TCR beta in blood CD8+ and CD4+ T cells. Stable or active relapsing-remitting multiple sclerosis, untreated and meeting revised McDonald criteria, defined the controls. It was negative isolation that provided the CD8+ and CD4+ T cells, whereas TEMRA cells were enriched by FACS.

This receptor was obtained from a human donor with multiple sclerosis. The V call is TRBV20-1, the J call TRBJ2-7; maybe TRBD2 (5 bases). The sample comprised CD8+ T cells from PBMCs. This CDR3 is CSARPGRRYEQYF. The CDR3 DNA follows: TGCAGTGCTAGACCGGGGAGAAGATACGAGCAGTACTTC.